The T cell receptor (beta chain) under discussion was sequenced for a study of shared clonotypes between healthy human individuals. Study summary: A donor's plate count was three for CD4 naive and three for CD4 memory; CD8 naive had two and CD8 memory one. Findings and limits, study-wide: Naive CD4 clonotype sharing across four donors was about 5%.

In replicate PCRs of sorted subsets, around 200 ng DNA, tens of thousands of T cell genomes, was used. Measured with immunoSEQ multiplex PCR; TCRdb has only the in-frame clones, and not every one. The table has about 2.1 million clones, more than 85% seen once. CDR1 is SGHTA and CDR2 is FQGNSA in the germline V gene. Germline trimming cut 3 bases from V and 4 bases from J; bases unmatched to any gene: 6. The CDR3 runs 16 residues. Notes on this clone: Its antigen remains unidentified.

Positively selected for CCR7, the CD45RO-negative cells used as naive CD8 cells excluded terminally differentiated effector memory CD45RA+ cells. The healthy adult donors were HIV-negative and reported no recent acute infections or vaccinations. This TCR was sampled from a man aged 18 to 29 in good health. Some clones in this sample may be carry-over from other donors' samples. The specimen was naive CD8+ T cells from PBMCs. The chain uses TRBV7-2 and TRBJ2-2; 9 bases are a match to TRBD2. This CDR3 is CASSFLAGDATGELFF. The CDR3 DNA follows: TGTGCCAGCAGCTTTTTAGCGGGAGATGCCACCGGGGAGCTGTTTTTT.